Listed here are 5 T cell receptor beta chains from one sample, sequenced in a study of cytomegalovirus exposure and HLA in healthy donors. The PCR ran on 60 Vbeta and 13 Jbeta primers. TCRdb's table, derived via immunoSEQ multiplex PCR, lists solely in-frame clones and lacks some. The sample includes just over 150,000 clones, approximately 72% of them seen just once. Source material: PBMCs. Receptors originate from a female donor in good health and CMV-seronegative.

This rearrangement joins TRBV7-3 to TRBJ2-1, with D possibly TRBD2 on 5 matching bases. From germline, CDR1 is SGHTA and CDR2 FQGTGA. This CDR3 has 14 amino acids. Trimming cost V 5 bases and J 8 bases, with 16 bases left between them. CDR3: CASSPDSALDEQFF. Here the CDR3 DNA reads TGTGCCAGCAGCCCGGATAGCGCTCTCGATGAGCAGTTCTTC.

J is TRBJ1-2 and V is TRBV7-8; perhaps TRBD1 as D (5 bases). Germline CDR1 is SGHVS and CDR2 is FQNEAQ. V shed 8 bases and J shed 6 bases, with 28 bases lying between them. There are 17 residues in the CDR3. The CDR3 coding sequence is TGTGCCAGCCTAGATCGGGGGGTCGGGGCGTCGGTGAATGGCTACACCTTC. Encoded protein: CASLDRGVGASVNGYTF. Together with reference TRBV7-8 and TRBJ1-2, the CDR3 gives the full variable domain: GAGVSQSPRYKVAKRGQDVALRCDPISGHVSLFWYQQALGQGPEFLTYFQNEAQLDKSGLPSDRFFAERPEGSVSTLKIQRTQQEDSAVYLCASLDRGVGASVNGYTFGSGTRLTVV.

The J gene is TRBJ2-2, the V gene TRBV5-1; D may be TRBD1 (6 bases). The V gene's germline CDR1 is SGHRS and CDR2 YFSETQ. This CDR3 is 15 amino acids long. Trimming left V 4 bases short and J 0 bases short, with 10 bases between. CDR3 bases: TGCGCCAGCAGCCTGGGGGCAGCGAACACCGGGGAGCTGTTTTTT. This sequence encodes CASSLGAANTGELFF.

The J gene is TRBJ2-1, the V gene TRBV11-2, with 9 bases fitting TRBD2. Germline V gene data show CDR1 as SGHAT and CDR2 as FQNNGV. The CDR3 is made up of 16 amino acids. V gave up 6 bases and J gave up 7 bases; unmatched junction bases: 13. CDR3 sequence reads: CASRTSGGGALNEQFF. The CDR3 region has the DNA TGTGCCAGCAGAACGTCAGGCGGGGGGGCTTTGAATGAGCAGTTCTTC.

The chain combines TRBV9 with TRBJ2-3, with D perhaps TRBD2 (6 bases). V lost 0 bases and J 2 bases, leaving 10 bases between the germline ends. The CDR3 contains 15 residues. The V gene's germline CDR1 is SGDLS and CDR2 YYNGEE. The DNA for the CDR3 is TGTGCCAGCAGCGTAGGACTAGTAAACACAGATACGCAGTATTTT. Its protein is CASSVGLVNTDTQYF. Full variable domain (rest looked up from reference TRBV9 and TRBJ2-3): DSGVTQTPKHLITATGQRVTLRCSPRSGDLSVYWYQQSLDQGLQFLIQYYNGEERAKGNILERFSAQQFPDLHSELNLSSLELGDSALYFCASSVGLVNTDTQYFGPGTRLTVL.